This T cell receptor (beta chain) appears in the sequencing data of a study of T cells after posttransplantation cyclophosphamide. Notes on the study in general: TRB overlap between skin or GI tissue T cells and blood was limited. Donor-recipient repertoire similarity was low at 1-2 months, rising over year one. TRB clonality was highly associated with recipient CMV seropositivity and reactivation.

A marrow graft followed busulfan-fludarabine conditioning, with cyclophosphamide on days +3 and +4. A note on this clone: Its specificity is unknown.

TCRdb's copy holds only in-frame clones and misses some; the assay was immunoSEQ multiplex PCR. The sample has approximately 11,000 clones, around four fifths seen once. With 2 bases clipped from V and 4 bases from J, the junction kept 15 bases outside the gene matches. Germline CDR1 and CDR2: GTSNPN and SVGIG (reference sequence). This CDR3 comprises 18 residues. Specimen: PBMCs, collected about 62 months after allogeneic stem cell transplant with posttransplant cyclophosphamide. This TCR came from a female patient between 50 and 59 years old who received an allogeneic stem cell transplant from a related donor, was CMV-positive, and had no GVHD. Some T cells may be supplied by the graft donor. This rearrangement joins TRBV30 to TRBJ2-5; 11 positions agree with TRBD2. CDR3 residues: CAWSPPGLAVNTVETQYF. CDR3 nucleotide sequence: TGTGCCTGGAGTCCCCCGGGACTAGCGGTTAATACGGTAGAGACCCAGTACTTC.